Shown below are 20 T cell receptor beta chains from a single sample sequenced in a study of blood T cell repertoires in COVID-19. Using immunoSEQ multiplex PCR, the repertoire was profiled, and TCRdb retains in-frame clones only, with some absent. The sample lists 99,000 or so clones; more than 75% were seen once. What was sequenced was peripheral blood. The receptors stem from a man aged 50-59 years with acute or convalescent COVID-19.

The chain has TRBV12-3 or TRBV12-4 and TRBJ2-1; D may be TRBD1 (6 bases). There are 13 residues in the CDR3. The V and J ends lost 5 bases and 4 bases respectively, with 9 bases between them. In DNA, the CDR3 is TGTGCCAGCAGTCTCAGGGGATACAATGAGCAGTTCTTC. Translated: CASSLRGYNEQFF.

V and J are TRBV29-1 and TRBJ2-7, with 7 bases lining up with TRBD2. This CDR3 contains 13 residues. Germline loops: CDR1 SQVTM, CDR2 ANQGSEA. V was pared by 5 bases and J by 1 base, with 5 bases of the junction left unmatched. CDR3 bases: TGCAGCGTTCGTATGGGAGGGTCCTACGAGCAGTACTTC. Encoded protein: CSVRMGGSYEQYF.

V is TRBV30 and J is TRBJ1-5; the D gene is possibly TRBD1 (6 bases). The CDR3 covers 17 residues. Trimming took 4 bases from V and 2 from J, leaving 21 bases between them. The V gene's germline CDR1 is GTSNPN and CDR2 SVGIG (reference sequence). The CDR3 sequence: CAWTQKQGLGRNQPQHF. CDR3 DNA sequence: TGTGCCTGGACCCAGAAACAGGGTCTAGGGCGCAATCAGCCCCAGCATTTT. Full variable domain (missing parts from reference TRBV30 and TRBJ1-5): SQTIHQWPATLVQPVGSPLSLECTVEGTSNPNLYWYRQAAGRGLQLLFYSVGIGQISSEVPQNLSASRPQDRQFILSSKKLLLSDSGFYLCAWTQKQGLGRNQPQHFGDGTRLSIL.

This clone was recorded only once. This chain connects TRBV10-2 to TRBJ2-1; 12 bases fit TRBD2. Germline V CDR1 and CDR2: WSHSY, SAAADI. After removal of 4 bases from V and 2 bases from J, the junction contained 15 bases not matched to a gene. This CDR3 is 20 amino acids long. CDR3 DNA sequence: TGCGCCAGCAGTGCTCAGTCAGGACTAGCGGGAATGGGCGCCTACAATGAGCAGTTCTTC. As protein: CASSAQSGLAGMGAYNEQFF.

The gene calls are TRBV14 and TRBJ2-1; 14 bases fit TRBD2. Germline CDR1 reads SGHDN; CDR2 reads FVKESK. The CDR3 is 15 residues long. V lost 8 bases and J lost 7; bases outside the gene matches: 7. The CDR3 DNA is TGTGCCAGCGGGACTAGCGGGAGAAGTCGGAATGAGCAGTTCTTC. It is translated as CASGTSGRSRNEQFF.

This clone was counted only a few times. The chain employs TRBV5-4 and TRBJ2-7, with 10 positions matching TRBD1. The germline CDR1 and CDR2 sequences are SGHNT and YYREEE (reference sequence). The V segment lost 9 bases and the J segment 7 bases; nucleotides outside the gene matches: 13. The CDR3 consists of 14 residues. Here the CDR3 DNA reads TGTGCCACGACCGATGGGACAGGGGTTAGAGAGCAGTACTTC. Translating it yields CATTDGTGVREQYF.

V and J are TRBV7-6 and TRBJ1-4; TRBD1 matches 12 bases. This CDR3 region has 17 residues. Germline lookup yields CDR1 SGHVS and CDR2 FNYEAQ. Trimming took 5 bases from V and 8 from J; bases not matched to a gene: 12. The CDR3 is CASSKRDRGLSREKLFF. The CDR3 DNA reads TGTGCCAGCAGCAAAAGGGACAGGGGGCTTTCAAGAGAAAAACTGTTTTTT.

This chain links TRBV10-2 with TRBJ2-7; D is possibly TRBD2 (6 bases). The length of the CDR3 is 14 residues. Germline CDR1 is WSHSY and CDR2 is SAAADI. Trimming took off 7 bases at V and 6 bases at J, with 19 bases between the two ends. CDR3 protein: CASIQAGPGREQYF. The CDR3 DNA reads as TGCGCCAGCATCCAAGCGGGCCCCGGCCGCGAGCAGTACTTC.

This clone was recorded once. The chain employs TRBV20-1 and TRBJ1-6, with D possibly TRBD1 on 6 matching bases. Per germline, CDR1 DFQATT and CDR2 SNEGSKA (reference sequence). With 3 bases removed from V and 9 bases from J, the gap between germline ends came to 15 bases. This CDR3 is 14 amino acids long. CDR3 DNA sequence: TGCAGTGCTAGTCGTCAGGGGAGGGGTTCACCCCTCCACTTT. It codes for CSASRQGRGSPLHF.

The chain joins TRBV5-1 to TRBJ2-7, with TRBD1 matching 7 bases. This CDR3 is built from 14 residues. CDR1 and CDR2 (germline): SGHRS, YFSETQ. V lost 6 bases to trimming and J lost 0 bases; unmatched junction nucleotides: 6. The CDR3 is CASTEGAASYEQYF. The CDR3 DNA is TGCGCCAGCACCGAGGGGGCGGCCTCCTACGAGCAGTACTTC.

This chain joins TRBV28 and TRBJ1-1, with TRBD1 as a possible D gene (6 bases). V shed 3 bases and J shed 4 bases, with 21 bases lying between them. Germline loops: CDR1 MDHEN, CDR2 SYDVKM. The CDR3 is made up of 17 amino acids. CDR3 bases: TGTGCCAGCAGTTTGCATCCTACACAGGGCCTAGGCACTGAAGCTTTCTTT. This encodes CASSLHPTQGLGTEAFF.

The chain recombines TRBV28 with TRBJ2-1; 8 bases align to TRBD2. The CDR3 consists of 17 residues. Unmatched junction bases numbered 13, after V lost 7 bases and J lost 2 bases. Germline V CDR1 and CDR2: MDHEN, SYDVKM. The CDR3 is CASNKIAGTNPYNEQFF. The CDR3, as DNA: TGTGCCAGCAATAAAATAGCGGGAACGAATCCCTACAATGAGCAGTTCTTC.

The chain carries TRBV28 and TRBJ1-5; the match to TRBD1 covers 7 bases. This CDR3 is 14 amino acids long. V trimming: 4 bases; J trimming: 2 bases; junction bases outside the gene matches: 2. CDR1 MDHEN and CDR2 SYDVKM come from the germline V gene. This CDR3 reads CASSWQGGNQPQHF. DNA for the CDR3: TGTGCCAGCAGTTGGCAGGGGGGCAATCAGCCCCAGCATTTT.

The genes are TRBV30 and TRBJ1-2; 8 bases are shared with TRBD1. V lost 7 bases to trimming and J lost 4 bases; unmatched junction nucleotides: 2. The germline gives CDR1 GTSNPN, CDR2 SVGIG (reference sequence). The CDR3 totals 11 residues. CDR3 sequence: CAFGQGYGYTF. In DNA, the CDR3 is TGTGCCTTCGGACAGGGCTATGGCTACACCTTC.

This clone was seen once. The chain employs TRBV5-6 and TRBJ2-3, with TRBD1 matching 11 bases. The CDR3 extends over 16 amino acids. CDR1 is SGHDT and CDR2 is YYEEEE in the germline V gene. The J segment lost 4 bases and the V segment lost 3 bases, leaving 7 bases of the junction unmatched. The CDR3 nucleotides read TGTGCCAGCAGCTACGGGACAGGGGGTCGGGCAGATACGCAGTATTTT. It specifies CASSYGTGGRADTQYF.

The J gene is TRBJ1-5, the V gene TRBV5-1; D is ambiguous. There are 14 residues in the CDR3. V was clipped by 6 bases and J by 1 base, with 11 bases between them. Germline lookup yields CDR1 SGHRS and CDR2 YFSETQ. CDR3 loop: CASKAEGSNQPQHF. The CDR3 DNA follows: TGCGCCAGCAAGGCTGAGGGAAGCAATCAGCCCCAGCATTTT.

This clone was counted between two and nine times. The chain couples TRBV5-6 to TRBJ1-2; tentatively, D is TRBD1 (5 bases). V gave up 0 bases and J gave up 7 bases, with 7 bases separating them. Germline V gives CDR1 SGHDT, CDR2 YYEEEE. The length of the CDR3 is 12 residues. Here the CDR3 reads CASSLATGGYTF. For the CDR3, the DNA is TGTGCCAGCAGCTTGGCCACAGGTGGCTACACCTTC.

The chain carries TRBV12-5 and TRBJ2-2, with D perhaps matching TRBD1 (5 bases). The CDR3 extends over 16 amino acids. Germline V CDR1 and CDR2: LGHNT, FRNRAP. V lost 0 bases, J lost 1 base, and 9 bases lay in between. CDR3 in amino acids: CASGLVQTENTGELFF. In DNA, the CDR3 is TGTGCTAGTGGTTTGGTACAGACAGAGAACACCGGGGAGCTGTTTTTT.

The V gene is TRBV18, the J gene TRBJ2-6; 7 bases are shared with TRBD1. From germline, CDR1 is KGHSH and CDR2 LQKENI. V was clipped by 3 bases and J by 4 bases; unmatched bases: 9. This CDR3 is 17 amino acids long. CDR3 sequence (DNA): TGTGCCAGCTCACCCCCAGTGACAGGGTCCGGGGCCAACGTCCTGACTTTC. Its translation: CASSPPVTGSGANVLTF.

This clone was counted a single time. The V and J genes are TRBV7-9 and TRBJ2-5; a weak D match, TRBD1 (6 bases). CDR1 and CDR2 (germline): SEHNR, FQNEAQ (reference sequence). The germline V and J ends were trimmed by 4 bases and 7 bases, with 13 bases remaining between them. The CDR3 extends over 13 amino acids. The CDR3 sequence is CASSSGHQGTQYF. DNA for the CDR3: TGTGCCAGCAGCTCGGGACACCAGGGGACCCAGTACTTC.